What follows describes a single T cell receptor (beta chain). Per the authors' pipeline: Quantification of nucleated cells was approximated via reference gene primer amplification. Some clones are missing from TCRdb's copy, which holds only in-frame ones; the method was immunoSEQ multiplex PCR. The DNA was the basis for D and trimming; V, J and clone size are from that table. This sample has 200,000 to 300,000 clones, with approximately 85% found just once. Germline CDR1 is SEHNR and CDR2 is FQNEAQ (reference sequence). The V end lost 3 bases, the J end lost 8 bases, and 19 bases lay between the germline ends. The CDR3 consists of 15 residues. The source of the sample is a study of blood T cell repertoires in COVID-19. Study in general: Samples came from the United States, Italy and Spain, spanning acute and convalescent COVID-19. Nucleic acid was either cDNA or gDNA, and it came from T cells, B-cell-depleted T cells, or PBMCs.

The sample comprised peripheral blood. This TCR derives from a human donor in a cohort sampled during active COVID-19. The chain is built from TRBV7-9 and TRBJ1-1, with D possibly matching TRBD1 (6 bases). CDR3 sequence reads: CASSLAGTKKAEAFF. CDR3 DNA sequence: TGTGCCAGCAGCTTGGCCGGGACAAAAAAGGCAGAAGCTTTCTTT.